The 30 T cell receptor beta chains below all came from one sample that was sequenced in a study of blood T cells in healthy people across ages. Combining a sample-barcoded 5' primer with a J-beta primer mix, a second PCR ran for 7 to 11 cycles. TCRdb re-derived calls from the 5' RACE reads in MiXCR, one entry per CDR3 protein. The data contain 1.5 million or so distinct CDR3 sequences, 35% to 45% of them singletons. Material for sequencing was blood. The receptors derive from a woman between 18 and 29 years old in good health.

This clonotype was seen only a few times. The chain employs TRBV6-2 or TRBV6-3 and TRBJ2-2; 11 nucleotides line up with TRBD1. V lost 6 bases, J lost 7 bases, and 4 bases stayed unmatched. The CDR3 is made up of 14 amino acids. Looked up from germline, CDR1 is MNHEY and CDR2 is SVGEGT. The CDR3 is CASSRDRGFGELFF. The DNA of the CDR3 is TGTGCCAGCAGCCGGGACAGGGGGTTCGGGGAGCTGTTTTTT.

The chain is built from TRBV6-2 or TRBV6-3 and TRBJ1-2, with D maybe TRBD1 (6 bases). V was trimmed by 5 bases and J by 4 bases, leaving 14 bases between them. This CDR3 contains 14 residues. In germline, CDR1 is MNHEY, CDR2 SVGEGT. The CDR3 DNA reads TGTGCCAGCAGTGTTACCGGACAGCCCTATGGCTACACCTTC. Translating gives CASSVTGQPYGYTF.

The V and J genes are TRBV7-2 and TRBJ2-4; a weak D match, TRBD1 (6 bases). The CDR3 extends over 17 amino acids. The germline V gene has CDR1 SGHTA and CDR2 FQGNSA. V was trimmed by 0 bases and J by 0 bases, leaving 12 bases between them. CDR3 amino acids: CASSLAGQGRAKNIQYF. CDR3 in DNA: TGTGCCAGCAGCTTAGCGGGCCAGGGGAGAGCCAAAAACATTCAGTACTTC.

This clonotype was seen more than once but under ten times. CDR3 sequence reads: CASSDAGTGAYEQYF. CDR3 sequence (DNA): TGTGCCAGCAGTGATGCCGGGACAGGAGCATACGAGCAGTACTTC. The genes are TRBV25-1 and TRBJ2-7; 8 bases agree with TRBD1. Germline assignment: CDR1 MGHDK and CDR2 SYGVNS. After removal of 3 bases from V and 4 bases from J, the junction contained 8 bases not matched to a gene. This CDR3 has 15 amino acids.

The chain links TRBV20-1 to TRBJ1-4; D is unresolved. Germline CDR1 DFQATT, CDR2 SNEGSKA (reference sequence). The length of the CDR3 is 13 residues. Trimming cost V 3 bases and J 8 bases, with 13 bases left between them. The CDR3 bases are TGCAGTGCTAGGCTGGAAATGGGGGAAAAACTGTTTTTT. It yields the protein CSARLEMGEKLFF.

The V and J genes are TRBV5-6 and TRBJ1-3, with TRBD1 matching over 7 bases. Germline CDR1 SGHDT, CDR2 YYEEEE. J lost 0 bases, V lost 4 bases, and 10 bases had no gene match. The CDR3 length is 17 residues. CDR3 in DNA: TGTGCCAGCAGCGAGGGACAGCACGATTACTCTGGAAACACCATATATTTT. Translation: CASSEGQHDYSGNTIYF.

This clonotype was recorded only once. Germline and junction disagree at one end, which may indicate a read error. CDR3: CASKRDRATGAFF. The DNA for the CDR3 is TGTGCCAGCAAGAGAGACAGGGCCACTGGAGCTTTCTTT. This chain uses TRBV27 with TRBJ1-1; TRBD1 agrees at 7 bases. The CDR3 extends over 13 amino acids. Germline lookup yields CDR1 MNHEY and CDR2 SMNVEV (reference sequence).

The gene calls are TRBV7-2 and TRBJ1-2; tentative D call: TRBD1 (5 bases). This CDR3 comprises 15 residues. Germline CDR1 SGHTA, CDR2 FQGNSA. The V and J ends lost 6 bases and 2 bases respectively, with 16 bases between them. CDR3 loop: CASRDPGTLNYGYTF. Here the CDR3 DNA reads TGTGCCAGCAGAGATCCCGGGACTCTAAACTATGGCTACACCTTC.

As concerns this clonotype: This could be a read error, since a much larger clone is one nucleotide away. V gene TRBV29-1 combines with J gene TRBJ2-4; maybe TRBD1 (6 bases). Per the germline V gene, CDR1 is SQVTM and CDR2 is ANQGSEA. The CDR3 is 13 amino acids. V was clipped by 5 bases and J by 6 bases, with 14 bases between them. The CDR3 is CSVKLGTRNIQYF. The CDR3 coding sequence is TGCAGCGTTAAGTTGGGGACACGAAACATTCAGTACTTC.

The genes are TRBV4-1 and TRBJ2-1, with D unresolved. The ends were cut back, 1 base at V and 2 bases at J, with 9 bases in the middle. The CDR3 extends over 15 amino acids. The V gene's germline CDR1 is MGHRA and CDR2 YSYEKL. The CDR3 protein is CASSQGRVAYNEQFF. The CDR3 coding sequence is TGCGCCAGCAGCCAAGGGCGCGTCGCCTACAATGAGCAGTTCTTC.

This chain connects TRBV6-1 to TRBJ2-1; 9 bases fit TRBD1. Trimming took 6 bases from V and 10 from J; bases not matched to a gene: 10. The CDR3 spans 14 residues. Germline CDR1 reads MNHNS; CDR2 reads SASEGT. CDR3 sequence: CASRGTGTTYEQFF. CDR3 sequence (DNA): TGTGCCAGCAGGGGGACAGGGACAACCTACGAGCAGTTCTTC.

The J gene is TRBJ2-1, the V gene TRBV20-1; tentative D call: TRBD2 (6 bases). Per the germline V gene, CDR1 is DFQATT and CDR2 is SNEGSKA (reference sequence). This CDR3 comprises 13 residues. Between the trimmed V and J ends, which lost 2 bases and 6 bases, there was a span of 11 bases. The CDR3, as DNA: TGCAGTGCTAGATGGGACTTTCCCAATGAGCAGTTCTTC. It translates to CSARWDFPNEQFF.

This clonotype was counted a few times. CDR3 in amino acids: CSVGAESTDTQYF. As DNA, the CDR3 is TGCAGCGTTGGAGCGGAAAGCACAGATACGCAGTATTTT. The chain recombines TRBV29-1 with TRBJ2-3, with D maybe TRBD2 (5 bases). Trimming took 4 bases from V and 0 from J, leaving 8 bases between them. Germline V lookup: CDR1 SQVTM, CDR2 ANQGSEA. The CDR3 consists of 13 residues.

This clonotype was counted only a few times. V is TRBV6-1 and J is TRBJ1-2; 7 nucleotides agree with TRBD1. The CDR3 sequence is 15 residues long. Trimming at V came to 1 base and at J to 5 bases, leaving 7 bases not matched to a gene. CDR1 and CDR2 from the germline V gene are MNHNS and SASEGT. The CDR3 DNA sequence: TGTGCCAGCAGTGAAGGAGGGGGACAGATTTATGGCTACACCTTC. Translation gives CASSEGGGQIYGYTF.

V gene TRBV21-1 combines with J gene TRBJ2-7; the table's D call of TRBD1 was not tested on the DNA. TRBV21-1 is annotated as a pseudogene. The CDR3 consists of 15 residues. The DNA of the CDR3 is TGTGCCAGCAGCAAAGCCCGGGACAACTCCTACGAGCAGTACTTC. This codes for CASSKARDNSYEQYF.

The chain carries TRBV13 and TRBJ2-1; D perhaps matches TRBD1 (6 bases). The CDR3 is made up of 16 amino acids. V lost 4 bases and J 4 bases, leaving 17 bases between the germline ends. Germline V gene sequence: CDR1 PRHDT, CDR2 FYEKMQ (reference sequence). The CDR3 region has the DNA TGTGCCAGCAGCTCCCGGCCGGGACACCCATACAATGAGCAGTTCTTC. Amino acid sequence: CASSSRPGHPYNEQFF.

This clonotype has a handful of counts. The genes are TRBV5-1 and TRBJ2-1; D gene unclear. The V gene's germline CDR1 is SGHRS and CDR2 YFSETQ. CDR3 length: 15 amino acids. The V end was cut by 3 bases, the J end by 4 bases, with 14 bases between. The CDR3 DNA reads as TGCGCCAGCAGCTCGGGCTGTCCTAAATACAATGAGCAGTTCTTC. Protein: CASSSGCPKYNEQFF.

This clonotype was seen more than once but under ten times. The chain couples TRBV15 to TRBJ2-1; weak D call: TRBD2 (6 bases). V lost 0 bases to trimming and J lost 12 bases, with 12 bases between them. The CDR3 has 13 residues. Germline loops: CDR1 LNHNV, CDR2 YYDKDF (reference sequence). Written as DNA, the CDR3 is TGTGCCACCAGCAGAGATTGGAGGGGTGGGCAGTTCTTC. It is translated as CATSRDWRGGQFF. The complete variable domain, with remaining parts taken from reference TRBV15 and TRBJ2-1, reads DAMVIQNPRYQVTQFGKPVTLSCSQTLNHNVMYWYQQKSSQAPKLLFHYYDKDFNNEADTPDNFQSRRPNTSFCFLDIRSPGLGDTAMYLCATSRDWRGGQFFGPGTRLTVL.

This clonotype has only a few counts. The chain links TRBV20-1 to TRBJ2-7; 8 bases are a match to TRBD1. This CDR3 has 15 residues. The ends lost 5 bases at V and 1 base at J; junction bases unmatched: 10. Per the germline V gene, CDR1 is DFQATT and CDR2 is SNEGSKA (reference sequence). CDR3 nucleotides: TGCAGTGCTGACAACGGACAGGGTTCGTCCTACGAGCAGTACTTC. Its protein product is CSADNGQGSSYEQYF.

This clonotype was seen repeatedly, ten times or more. The chain has TRBV10-3 and TRBJ2-3, with 10 bases fitting TRBD2. This CDR3 contains 16 residues. V lost 4 bases and J lost 5; bases outside the gene matches: 9. Per the germline V gene, CDR1 is ENHRY and CDR2 is SYGVKD. CDR3 in amino acids: CAISGPLGLAVDTQYF. The CDR3, as DNA: TGTGCCATCAGTGGACCCCTCGGACTAGCGGTAGATACGCAGTATTTT.

The sample holds a few counts of this clonotype. The chain links TRBV20-1 to TRBJ1-1; D remains unclear. The CDR3 loop spans 14 amino acids. From germline, CDR1 is DFQATT and CDR2 SNEGSKA (reference sequence). The germline V and J ends were trimmed by 2 bases and 0 bases, with 10 bases remaining between them. CDR3 loop: CSARRQLMNTEAFF. The CDR3 coding sequence is TGCAGTGCTAGACGTCAGCTCATGAACACTGAAGCTTTCTTT.

This clonotype was seen a few times. This rearrangement joins TRBV5-5 to TRBJ2-1; 13 bases are a match to TRBD2. The germline V gene has CDR1 SGHKS and CDR2 YYEKEE (reference sequence). J was trimmed by 10 bases and V by 0 bases; bases with no gene match: 4. There are 15 residues in the CDR3. CDR3 in amino acids: CASSLELAGGREQFF. Here the CDR3 DNA reads TGTGCCAGCAGCTTGGAACTAGCGGGAGGGAGGGAGCAGTTCTTC.

This sequence joins TRBV6-6 and TRBJ2-4; D is possibly TRBD1 (6 bases). V lost 2 bases and J 13 bases, leaving 15 bases between the germline ends. This CDR3 region has 13 residues. Germline V gene lookup returns CDR1 MNHNY and CDR2 SVGAGI (reference sequence). The DNA of the CDR3 is TGTGCCAGCAGTTACGCAACAGGGAATGAGCAGTACTTC. Translated: CASSYATGNEQYF.

This chain uses TRBV11-2 with TRBJ2-1; 12 bases line up with TRBD1. V lost 8 bases and J lost 7; bases outside the gene matches: 6. The CDR3 covers 14 residues. Per the germline V gene, CDR1 is SGHAT and CDR2 is FQNNGV. CDR3 amino acids: CASAGDRGLNEQFF. In DNA form, the CDR3 reads TGTGCCAGCGCCGGGGACAGGGGGCTGAATGAGCAGTTCTTC.

This chain connects TRBV4-3 to TRBJ2-1, with 9 bases that match TRBD2. Germline V gene lookup returns CDR1 LGHNA and CDR2 YSLEER. With 2 bases clipped from V and 3 bases from J, the junction kept 8 bases outside the gene matches. The CDR3 totals 17 residues. The CDR3 reads CASSQQTSGLYYNEQFF. The CDR3 DNA reads TGCGCCAGCAGCCAACAAACTAGCGGGCTTTACTACAATGAGCAGTTCTTC.

V gene TRBV7-9 combines with J gene TRBJ2-1, with D hard to call. TRBJ2-7 matches the DNA end more closely, so the J call is doubtful. This CDR3 has 14 residues. Germline-derived CDR1 and CDR2 are SEHNR and FQNEAQ (reference sequence). CDR3 in DNA: TGTGCCAGCAGCGGACGGACGGAGTACAATGAGCAGTACTTC. It encodes CASSGRTEYNEQYF.

The V gene is TRBV6-2 or TRBV6-3, the J gene TRBJ2-7, with D tentatively TRBD1 (5 bases). Trimming took 2 bases from V and 4 from J, leaving 15 bases between them. CDR1 MNHEY and CDR2 SVGEGT come from the germline V gene. CDR3 size: 15 residues. CDR3 protein: CASSYGSGKGYEQYF. CDR3 nucleotide sequence: TGTGCCAGCAGTTACGGGTCAGGGAAAGGATACGAGCAGTACTTC.

This clonotype was picked up a small number of times. Written as DNA, the CDR3 is TGCGCCAGCAGCCAAGACCCGCCAGCGGGGGCTCTGTACGAGCAGTACTTC. As protein: CASSQDPPAGALYEQYF. The rearrangement joins TRBV4-1 to TRBJ2-7, with 8 bases lining up with TRBD2. V trimming: 0 bases; J trimming: 4 bases; junction bases outside the gene matches: 11. Per the germline V gene, CDR1 is MGHRA and CDR2 is YSYEKL. This CDR3 is built from 17 residues.

The J gene is TRBJ2-1, the V gene TRBV14; 10 bases are shared with TRBD2. Germline V CDR1 and CDR2: SGHDN, FVKESK. This CDR3 region has 17 residues. The ends lost 0 bases at V and 2 bases at J; junction bases unmatched: 4. CDR3 nucleotides: TGTGCCAGCAGCCAAGAACTAGCGGGACCAACCTACAATGAGCAGTTCTTC. Amino acid sequence: CASSQELAGPTYNEQFF.

This clonotype was counted between two and nine times. The chain uses TRBV7-2 and TRBJ2-7; D could derive from TRBD1 or TRBD2 (5 bases each). The CDR3 consists of 16 residues. The germline V gene encodes CDR1 SGHTA and CDR2 FQGNSA. Trimming took 4 bases from V and 2 from J, leaving 18 bases between them. The CDR3 sequence: CASSSPVGERTYEQYF. The DNA for the CDR3 is TGTGCCAGCAGCTCCCCAGTGGGGGAACGAACCTACGAGCAGTACTTC.